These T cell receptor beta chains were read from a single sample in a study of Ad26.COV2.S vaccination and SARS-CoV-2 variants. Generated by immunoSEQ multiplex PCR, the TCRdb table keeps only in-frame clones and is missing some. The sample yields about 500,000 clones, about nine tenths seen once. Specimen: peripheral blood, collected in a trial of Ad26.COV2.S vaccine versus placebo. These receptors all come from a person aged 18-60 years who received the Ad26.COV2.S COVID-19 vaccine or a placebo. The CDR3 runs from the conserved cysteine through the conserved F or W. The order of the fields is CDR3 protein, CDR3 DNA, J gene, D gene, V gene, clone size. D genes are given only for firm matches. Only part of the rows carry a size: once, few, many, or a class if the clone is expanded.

CDR3: CASSLGVETEAFF
DNA: TGTGCCAGCAGTTTAGGGGTAGAGACTGAAGCTTTCTTT
J: TRBJ1-1
D: -
V: TRBV28
size: -

CDR3: CAWSSSSLGTAHQPQHF
DNA: TGTGCCTGGAGTTCGTCCTCTTTGGGGACAGCACATCAGCCCCAGCATTTT
J: TRBJ1-5
D: TRBD1
V: TRBV30
size: -

CDR3: CASSLSEGGREQFF
DNA: TGTGCCAGCAGCTTAAGTGAGGGGGGCCGCGAGCAGTTCTTC
J: TRBJ2-1
D: -
V: TRBV7-3
size: -

CDR3: CASSPRDRVRGYTF
DNA: TGTGCCAGCAGCCCCAGGGACAGGGTGAGAGGCTACACCTTC
J: TRBJ1-2
D: TRBD1
V: TRBV7-8
size: -

CDR3: CASSYRTSNYGYTF
DNA: TGTGCCAGCAGTTATCGGACATCTAACTATGGCTACACCTTC
J: TRBJ1-2
D: -
V: TRBV6-2/TRBV6-3
size: -

CDR3: CASSGYSGNTIYF
DNA: TGTGCCAGCAGCGGTTACTCTGGAAACACCATATATTTT
J: TRBJ1-3
D: -
V: TRBV28
size: -

CDR3: CARTEKSGNTIYF
DNA: TGTGCCAGAACAGAGAAATCTGGAAACACCATATATTTT
J: TRBJ1-3
D: -
V: TRBV2
size: few

CDR3: CASSQRGSTTEAFF
DNA: TGTGCCAGCAGTCAACGGGGGTCGACCACTGAAGCTTTCTTT
J: TRBJ1-1
D: -
V: TRBV11-2
size: -

CDR3: CASSLLGTGVNGYTF
DNA: TGTGCCAGCAGCTTGTTGGGGACAGGGGTAAATGGCTACACCTTC
J: TRBJ1-2
D: TRBD1
V: TRBV7-9
size: -

CDR3: CASSMDRGTEAFF
DNA: TGTGCCAGCAGCATGGACAGGGGCACTGAAGCTTTCTTT
J: TRBJ1-1
D: TRBD1
V: TRBV7-8
size: -

CDR3: CASTQGVNYGYTF
DNA: TGTGCCAGTACCCAAGGGGTTAACTATGGCTACACCTTC
J: TRBJ1-2
D: -
V: TRBV18
size: few

CDR3: CASSFKLQETQYF
DNA: TGTGCCAGCAGCTTTAAGTTACAAGAGACCCAGTACTTC
J: TRBJ2-5
D: -
V: TRBV7-9
size: -

CDR3: CASSLQGRTSQPQHF
DNA: TGTGCCAGCAGCTTACAGGGGCGGACAAGTCAGCCCCAGCATTTT
J: TRBJ1-5
D: -
V: TRBV7-2
size: -

CDR3: CASSTGTSGGTQETQYF
DNA: TGTGCCAGTAGTACCGGGACTAGCGGGGGGACCCAAGAGACCCAGTACTTC
J: TRBJ2-5
D: TRBD2
V: TRBV19
size: -

CDR3: CASSQGRTESSYEQYF
DNA: TGTGCCAGCAGCCAAGGTAGGACAGAGAGCTCCTACGAGCAGTACTTC
J: TRBJ2-7
D: -
V: TRBV3-1/TRBV3-2
size: -

CDR3: CASSQVPGLTNYGYTF
DNA: TGCGCCAGCAGCCAAGTCCCCGGTTTGACTAACTATGGCTACACCTTC
J: TRBJ1-2
D: -
V: TRBV4-1
size: -